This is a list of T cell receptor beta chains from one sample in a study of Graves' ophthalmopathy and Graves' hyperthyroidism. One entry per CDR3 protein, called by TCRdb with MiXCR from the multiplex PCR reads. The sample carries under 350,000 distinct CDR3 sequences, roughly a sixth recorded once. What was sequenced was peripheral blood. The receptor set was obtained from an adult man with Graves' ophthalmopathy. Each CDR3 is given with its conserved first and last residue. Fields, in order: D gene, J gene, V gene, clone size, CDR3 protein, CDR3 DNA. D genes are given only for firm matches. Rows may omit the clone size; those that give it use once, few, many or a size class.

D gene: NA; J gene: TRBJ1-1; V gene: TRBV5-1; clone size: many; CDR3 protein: CASRARENVGTEAFF; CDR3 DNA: TGCGCCAGCAGGGCCAGGGAGAATGTCGGCACTGAAGCTTTCTTT
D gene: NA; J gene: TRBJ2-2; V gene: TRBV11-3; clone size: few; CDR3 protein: CTSSPRTANTGELFF; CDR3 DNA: TGTACCAGCAGCCCGAGGACAGCGAACACCGGGGAGCTGTTTTTT
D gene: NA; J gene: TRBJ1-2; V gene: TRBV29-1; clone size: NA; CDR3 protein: CSVPERTDYGYIF; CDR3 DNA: TGCAGCGTTCCGGAACGGACCGACTATGGCTACATCTTC
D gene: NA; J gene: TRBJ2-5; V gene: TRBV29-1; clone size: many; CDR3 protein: CSGYAVQETQYF; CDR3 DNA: TGCAGCGGCTACGCGGTTCAAGAGACCCAGTACTTC
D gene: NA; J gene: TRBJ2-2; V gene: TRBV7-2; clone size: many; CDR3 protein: CASSGRDAGAGELFF; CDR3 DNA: TGTGCCAGCAGCGGCCGGGACGCCGGGGCCGGGGAGCTGTTTTTT
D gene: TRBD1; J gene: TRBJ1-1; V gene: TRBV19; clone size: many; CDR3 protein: CASTPGQGVIEAFF; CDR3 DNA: TGTGCCAGTACCCCAGGTCAGGGGGTAATAGAAGCTTTCTTT
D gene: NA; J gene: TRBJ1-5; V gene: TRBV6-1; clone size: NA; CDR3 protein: CASNQGRGQPQHF; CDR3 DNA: TGTGCCAGCAATCAGGGACGGGGACAGCCCCAGCATTTT
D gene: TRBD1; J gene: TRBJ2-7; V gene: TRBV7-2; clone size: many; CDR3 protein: CASSLGTGVWDEQYF; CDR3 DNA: TGTGCCAGCAGCTTAGGGACAGGGGTTTGGGACGAGCAGTACTTC
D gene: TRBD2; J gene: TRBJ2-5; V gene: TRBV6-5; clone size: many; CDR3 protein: CASTLAGAKQETQYF; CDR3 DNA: TGTGCCAGCACACTAGCGGGGGCAAAACAAGAGACCCAGTACTTC
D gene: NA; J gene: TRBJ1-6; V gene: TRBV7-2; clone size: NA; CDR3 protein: CASSFRTVHMGSPLHF; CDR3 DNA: TGTGCCAGCAGCTTCCGGACAGTCCACATGGGTTCACCCCTCCACTTT
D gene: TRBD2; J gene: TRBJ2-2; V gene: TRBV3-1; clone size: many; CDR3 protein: CASSGLAEGYTGELFF; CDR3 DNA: TGTGCCAGCAGTGGACTAGCGGAGGGGTACACCGGGGAGCTGTTTTTT
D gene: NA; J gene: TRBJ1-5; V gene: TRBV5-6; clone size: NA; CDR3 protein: CASSRWSNQPQHF; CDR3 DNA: TGTGCCAGCAGCCGGTGGAGCAATCAGCCCCAGCATTTT
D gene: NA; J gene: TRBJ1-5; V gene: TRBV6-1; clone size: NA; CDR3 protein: CASSEAMEGPQPQHF; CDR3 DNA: TGTGCCAGCAGTGAAGCGATGGAAGGCCCCCAGCCCCAGCATTTT
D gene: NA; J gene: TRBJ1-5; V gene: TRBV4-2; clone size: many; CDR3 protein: CASSQDFQGTDQPQHF; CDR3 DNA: TGTGCCAGCAGCCAAGATTTCCAGGGAACGGATCAGCCCCAGCATTTT
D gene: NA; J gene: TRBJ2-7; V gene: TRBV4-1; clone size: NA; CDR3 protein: CASSHPLVPLYEQYF; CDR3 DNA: TGCGCCAGCAGCCATCCTCTTGTGCCCCTTTACGAGCAGTACTTC
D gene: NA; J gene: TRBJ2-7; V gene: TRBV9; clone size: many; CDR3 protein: CASSVGRKSSYEQYF; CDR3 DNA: TGTGCCAGCAGCGTGGGCCGGAAGAGCTCCTACGAGCAGTACTTC
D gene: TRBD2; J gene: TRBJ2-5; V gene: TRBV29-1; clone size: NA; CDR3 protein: CSVVGGGETQYF; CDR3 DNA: TGCAGCGTTGTTGGGGGAGGGGAGACCCAGTACTTC
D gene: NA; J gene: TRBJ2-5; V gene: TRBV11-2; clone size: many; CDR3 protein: CASSYARFGETQYF; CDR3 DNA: TGTGCCAGCAGCTATGCCCGGTTTGGAGAGACCCAGTACTTC
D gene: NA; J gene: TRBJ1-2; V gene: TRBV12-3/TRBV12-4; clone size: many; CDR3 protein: CASSFPGPAHYGYTF; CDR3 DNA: TGTGCCAGCAGTTTCCCTGGGCCTGCCCACTATGGCTACACCTTC
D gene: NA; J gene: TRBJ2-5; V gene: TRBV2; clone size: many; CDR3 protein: CASSYEETQYF; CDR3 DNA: TGTGCCAGCAGCTACGAGGAGACCCAGTACTTC
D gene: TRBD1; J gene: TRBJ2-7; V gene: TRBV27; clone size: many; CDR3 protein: CASSFRTGWEAEQYF; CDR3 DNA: TGTGCCAGCAGTTTTCGGACAGGATGGGAAGCCGAGCAGTACTTC
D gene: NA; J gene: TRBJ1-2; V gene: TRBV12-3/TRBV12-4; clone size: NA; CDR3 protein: CASSFYPPRYGYTF; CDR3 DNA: TGTGCCAGCAGTTTTTATCCCCCCCGATATGGCTACACCTTC
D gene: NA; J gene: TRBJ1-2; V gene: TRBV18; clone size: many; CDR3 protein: CASSPVQGDGYTF; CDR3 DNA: TGTGCCAGCTCACCAGTACAGGGAGACGGCTACACCTTC
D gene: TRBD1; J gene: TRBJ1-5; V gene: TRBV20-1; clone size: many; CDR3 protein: CSASPDRGRLQPQHF; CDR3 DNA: TGCAGTGCTAGCCCGGACAGGGGGCGCCTTCAGCCCCAGCATTTT
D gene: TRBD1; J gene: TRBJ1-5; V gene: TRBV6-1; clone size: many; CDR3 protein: CASRLDRAANQPQHF; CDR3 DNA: TGTGCCAGCAGGCTGGACAGGGCGGCGAATCAGCCCCAGCATTTT
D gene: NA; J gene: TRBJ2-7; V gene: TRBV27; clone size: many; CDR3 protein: CASRATDSVTYEQYF; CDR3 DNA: TGTGCCAGCAGGGCGACGGACAGCGTAACCTACGAGCAGTACTTC